This T cell receptor (beta chain) was obtained from a study of blood T cell repertoires in COVID-19 (dated by TCRdb to the early 2020s). Some background on the complete study: Samples covering the acute and convalescent phases of COVID-19 were provided by collaborators in the United States, Italy and Spain. The prospective study material was composed of cDNA or gDNA derived from T cells, B-cell-depleted T cells, or PBMCs. Subjects who had been exposed to COVID-19, were actively infected with it, or had recovered from it provided the deeply sampled blood TCRbeta repertoires that made up the dataset. A freely available public database, intended as a resource for researchers studying the immune response to SARS-CoV-2, is where the repertoires were released. Samples were obtained from the ongoing ImmuneRACE study (first 160 participants) and from approximately 1,200 subjects provided by 6 global collaborators. The sample metadata nearly always contained a de-identified subject ID, COVID-19 status, age in years and sex. Where HLA class I and class II types were available, the types were taken from metadata supplied by the sample provider, not from assay-based typing. Study-wide conclusions, independent of this receptor: The amount of clinical and demographic metadata varied by source and participant and was provided uncurated.

Participants in the prospective study were aged about 18 to 95 years, lived in approximately 26 United States geographic areas, and enrolled through a virtual design. In the prospective study, cohorts were assigned on the basis of participant-reported clinical history obtained from a screening survey and a study questionnaire. ImmuneRACE Cohort 3 recovered participants were defined by two consecutive negative NP/OP PCR tests, healthcare professional clearance, or symptom resolution. In the prospective study, whole blood, serum and a nasopharyngeal or oropharyngeal swab were collected from each participant by mobile phlebotomists. Additional blood draws and questionnaires over an approximately two-month period could optionally be provided by prospective study participants. Before DNA extraction, prospective study blood samples were shipped either frozen or at room temperature. Spanning cysteine to phenylalanine, the CDR3 consists of 15 amino acids. Just CDR3 DNA is preserved here, 45 bases in frame from base 1. V is trimmed back by 5 bases and J by 4 bases, and the junction contains 7 bases that no gene match accounts for. CDR1 and CDR2 were assigned from the germline V gene (reference sequence) as SGHAT and FQDESV.

As concerns this clone: Its antigen remains undetermined. No base-level quality is on record; no much larger clone is a single base apart.

The immunoSEQ Assay, a bias-controlled multiplex PCR, was used to amplify TCRbeta CDR3 regions from genomic DNA. Regarding the original processing steps: Nucleated cell counts per sample were estimated from amplification of reference gene primers within the assay. To quantify the absolute abundance of each unique TCRbeta CDR3 rearrangement, sequence reads were collapsed and filtered. For each sample, productive Simpson clonality was calculated as the square root of Simpson's diversity index over productive rearrangements. This is the immuneACCESS table as TCRdb keeps it, with only in-frame sequences that have V and J called. A part of the clones is gone; compared with another copy, unresolved V genes explain less than half, and the rest is unexplained. The V and J calls and the clone size are those of that table, but D and trimming were determined from the DNA. This sample has about 220,000 clones in its table, and over 80% of those were observed once. The ten biggest clones cover 5.5% to 7.5% of the sample.

Sequencing was done on a sample of PBMCs or T cells enriched from blood (not recorded which). The receptor chain draws on TRBV11-1 and TRBJ1-2; 10 of the junction bases match TRBD1. This sequence originates from a middle-aged woman who had recovered from COVID-19. The CDR3 corresponds to CASSARDRGTYGYTF. The bases are TGTGCCAGCAGCGCCCGGGACAGGGGAACCTATGGCTACACCTTC.